This TCR beta chain was sequenced in a study of technical replicates of blood from a few donors. The CDR3 has 13 amino acids. Looked up from germline, CDR1 is SGHRS and CDR2 is YFSETQ. The germline V and J ends were trimmed by 6 bases and 0 bases, with 10 bases remaining between them. In its sample, this clone was seen a few times. Generated by immunoSEQ multiplex PCR, the TCRdb table keeps only in-frame clones and is missing some. The sample has approximately 70,000 clones, roughly nine tenths seen once. This chain uses TRBV5-1 with TRBJ2-7; D is ambiguous. Input material: T cells isolated from PBMCs. The TCR sequence derives from a human donor in good health. CDR3 protein: CASTWPGSYEQYF. As DNA, the CDR3 is TGCGCCAGCACGTGGCCAGGCTCCTACGAGCAGTACTTC.